Below are 30 T cell receptor gamma chains sequenced from a single sample in a study of gamma-delta chains in newborns, infants, children. TCRdb fed the reads into CATT to redo clone calling. The top ten clones hold 45% to 50% of a sample with about 190 gamma-chain clones, around 4.5% of them seen once. Sequencing was done on a sample of blood. These receptors originate from a child who was a newborn, infant or young child, either healthy, febrile or measles-vaccinated (not recorded which).

Remarks on this clone: The protein held in TCRdb is that of a much larger clone and does not match this DNA's translation at residue 3, likely because of a read error; the protein shown is translated from the DNA. The chain links TRGV9 to TRGJP. The J gene, absent from TCRdb, was called here by matching the DNA to germline. The CDR3 runs to 15 residues. The germline V gene has CDR1 GITISATS and CDR2 ISYDGTV (reference sequence). CDR3 region: CASWELELGKKIKVF. CDR3 nucleotide sequence: TGTGCCTCGTGGGAGCTAGAGTTGGGCAAAAAAATCAAGGTATTT.

A few counts support this clone. Translating this DNA gives a protein that differs at residue 8 from the TCRdb one, which belongs to a much larger clone; a read error is likely, and the protein shown is this translation. The chain uses TRGV9 and TRGJP. In the absence of a J gene in TCRdb, the DNA was matched to germline to assign it here. CDR3 length: 19 amino acids. V was clipped by 0 bases and J by 8 bases; unmatched bases: 13. CDR1 and CDR2 from the germline V gene are GITISATS and ISYDGTV (reference sequence). The CDR3 sequence: CALWEVQRGVKLGKKIKVF. CDR3 in DNA: TGTGCCTTGTGGGAGGTGCAGCGTGGGGTAAAGTTGGGCAAAAAAATCAAGGTATTT.

Remarks on this clone: This likely reflects a read error, since a far larger clone is one base away. The V gene is given as TRGV3, and no J gene call is available. Germline CDR1 reads VTNTFY; CDR2 reads YDVSTARD (reference sequence). The CDR3 is 15 residues long. CDR3 amino acids: CATWDRPTWGYKELF. Written as DNA, the CDR3 is TGTGCCACCTGGGACAGGCCGACTTGGGGTTATAAGGAACTCTTT.

This clone qualifies as hyperexpanded (1% or more). This sequence joins TRGV9 and TRGJP. TCRdb does not report a J gene; here it was assigned by matching the DNA to germline references. V was pared by 4 bases and J by 3 bases, with 3 bases of the junction left unmatched. Germline-derived CDR1 and CDR2 are GITISATS and ISYDGTV (reference sequence). This CDR3 region has 16 residues. In nucleotides, the CDR3 is TGTGCCTTGTGGGACTCGCAAGAGTTGGGCAAAAAAATCAAGGTATTT. Translating it yields CALWDSQELGKKIKVF.

This clone was seen a few times. The protein TCRdb gives is from a much larger clone and does not agree with this DNA's translation at residue 4, likely a read error; the protein shown here comes from the DNA. The chain is built from TRGV9 and TRGJP. Assignment of the J gene here rests on matching the DNA to germline, because TCRdb gives none. CDR1 GITISATS and CDR2 ISYDGTV come from the germline V gene (reference sequence). This CDR3 is built from 15 residues. The CDR3 nucleotides are TGTGCCTTGCGGGAGCTAGAGTTGGGCAAAAAAATCAAGGTATTT. Its protein product is CALRELELGKKIKVF.

This clone is labeled as hyperexpanded. This sample also contains other DNA sequences that code for the same CDR3. This chain uses TRGV8 with TRGJ1 or TRGJ2. TCRdb gives no J gene; it was assigned here by matching the DNA to germline. CDR1 and CDR2 from the germline V gene are VENAVY and YDSYNSRV. The ends lost 0 bases at V and 0 bases at J; junction bases unmatched: 8. The CDR3 has 16 residues. The CDR3 reads CATWDRPPTNYYKKLF. Here the CDR3 DNA reads TGTGCCACCTGGGATAGGCCGCCTACGAATTATTATAAGAAACTCTTT.

As to this clone: A far bigger clonotype differs at one base, so this is likely a read error. Other nucleotide sequences from this sample produce the same CDR3. V is TRGV9 and J is TRGJP. As TCRdb names no J gene, one was assigned here on the basis of a DNA match to germline. J gave up 11 bases and V 0 bases, and 7 bases lay outside the gene matches. CDR1 is GITISATS and CDR2 is ISYDGTV in the germline V gene (reference sequence). CDR3 length: 16 residues. The CDR3 loop is CALWEVLGLGKKIKVF. CDR3 DNA sequence: TGTGCCTTGTGGGAGGTGCTCGGGCTGGGCAAAAAAATCAAGGTATTT.

Comments on this clone: For this DNA, TCRdb reports the protein of a much larger clone, which diverges at residue 9, most likely from a read error; the protein presented here is translated directly from the DNA. The V segment is TRGV3, and no J call was made. The CDR3 consists of 11 residues. Per germline, CDR1 VTNTFY and CDR2 YDVSTARD (reference sequence). CDR3 nucleotides: TGTGCCACCTGGGACAGGCTGGGGAGACTCTTT. Amino acids: CATWDRLGRLF.

As concerns this clone: TCRdb records a much larger clone's protein for this DNA, with a difference at residue 5 that likely arises from a read error; the protein given is the translation of the DNA. The chain carries TRGV3 and TRGJ1 or TRGJ2. Matching the DNA to germline supplied the J gene, which TCRdb does not give. Looked up from germline, CDR1 is VTNTFY and CDR2 is YDVSTARD (reference sequence). This CDR3 comprises 11 residues. V lost 3 bases to trimming and J lost 5 bases; unmatched junction nucleotides: 1. This CDR3 reads CATWDHYKKLF. CDR3 coding DNA: TGTGCCACCTGGGACCATTATAAGAAACTCTTT.

Comment on this clone: The amino acid sequence in TCRdb belongs to a much larger clone and departs from this DNA's translation at residue 9, likely a sequencing read error; the sequence shown is translated from the DNA. This sequence joins TRGV9 and TRGJP. TCRdb is silent on the J gene; assignment here came from matching the DNA to germline. Germline V lookup: CDR1 GITISATS, CDR2 ISYDGTV (reference sequence). This CDR3 has 16 amino acids. CDR3 in amino acids: CALWEVGEWGKKIKVF. CDR3 in DNA: TGTGCCTTGTGGGAGGTTGGAGAGTGGGGCAAAAAAATCAAGGTATTT.

With respect to this clone: TCRdb attributes to this sequence the protein of a much larger clone, which differs from the DNA translation at residue 9; a read error is likely, and the protein displayed is translated from the DNA. The chain recombines TRGV9 with TRGJP. Assignment of the J gene here rests on matching the DNA to germline, because TCRdb gives none. The germline CDR1 and CDR2 sequences are GITISATS and ISYDGTV (reference sequence). The CDR3 totals 16 residues. The CDR3 coding sequence is TGTGCCTTGTGGGAGACGCAAGAGTCGGGCAAAAAAATCAAGGTATTT. Translating it yields CALWETQESGKKIKVF.

Points on this clone: It differs at one base from a far larger clone, so likely a read error. Other nucleotide sequences from this sample produce the same CDR3. V and J are TRGV9 and TRGJP. TCRdb offers no J gene call, so here the DNA was matched to germline to obtain one. Germline loops: CDR1 GITISATS, CDR2 ISYDGTV (reference sequence). This CDR3 comprises 16 residues. CDR3 region: CALWEVQELGKKIKVF. In DNA, the CDR3 is TGTGCCTTGTGGGAGGTGCAAGAGTTAGGCAAAAAAATCAAGGTATTT.

In regard to this clone: Translating this DNA gives a protein that differs at residue 5 from the TCRdb one, which belongs to a much larger clone; a read error is likely, and the protein shown is this translation. Other DNA sequences within the sample encode an identical CDR3. The rearrangement uses TRGV9 and TRGJP. The J gene was missing in TCRdb and was found by matching the end of the DNA to germline. CDR1 and CDR2 from the germline V gene are GITISATS and ISYDGTV (reference sequence). V trimming: 5 bases; J trimming: 3 bases; junction bases outside the gene matches: 4. The CDR3 loop spans 16 amino acids. This CDR3 is CALWGSQELGKKIKVF. CDR3 nucleotide sequence: TGTGCCTTGTGGGGCTCGCAAGAGTTGGGCAAAAAAATCAAGGTATTT.

This clone was seen only a few times. Given a far larger clone just one base away, this is likely a sequencing read error. In DNA, the CDR3 is TGTGCCTTGTGGGAGGTGAAAGAGTCGGGCAAAAAAATCAAGGTATTT. Translated, it gives CALWEVKESGKKIKVF. The chain recombines TRGV9 with TRGJP. The J gene was missing in TCRdb and was found by matching the end of the DNA to germline. Germline V gene sequence: CDR1 GITISATS, CDR2 ISYDGTV (reference sequence). The CDR3 is made up of 16 amino acids.

With respect to this clone: TCRdb's listed protein matches a much larger clone and diverges from this DNA's translation at residue 9, likely through a read error; the protein shown comes from the DNA. The V and J genes are TRGV9 and TRGJP. In the absence of a J gene in TCRdb, the DNA was matched to germline to assign it here. There are 16 residues in the CDR3. CDR1 is GITISATS, CDR2 ISYDGTV, per germline (reference sequence). This chain's CDR3 is CALWEVGESGKKIKVF. In DNA form, the CDR3 reads TGTGCCTTGTGGGAGGTTGGAGAGTCGGGCAAAAAAATCAAGGTATTT.

In its sample, this clone was seen a few times. TCRdb assigns this DNA the protein of a much larger clone, which departs from its translation at residue 14; this likely reflects a read error, and the protein shown comes from translating the DNA. CDR3 sequence reads: CALWEEQELGKKIRVF. The DNA for the CDR3 is TGTGCCTTGTGGGAGGAACAAGAGTTGGGCAAAAAAATCAGGGTATTT. No call exists for the J gene, whereas the V gene is TRGV9. CDR1 GITISATS and CDR2 ISYDGTV come from the germline V gene (reference sequence). The CDR3 is made up of 16 amino acids.

The table lists this clone with a few counts. A read error is likely here: a far larger clone is one base away. The V gene was identified as TRGV3, while no J gene was called. The CDR3 has 10 residues. Germline CDR1 VTNTFY, CDR2 YDVSTARD (reference sequence). CDR3 loop: CATWDGLDLF. The DNA for the CDR3 is TGTGCCACCTGGGACGGGCTCGATCTCTTT.

About this clone itself: The translation of this DNA and the TCRdb protein of a much larger clone differ at residue 7, probably owing to a read error; the protein shown here is translated from the DNA. V is TRGV9 and J is TRGJP. The J gene, missing from TCRdb, was assigned here through DNA to germline matching. From germline, CDR1 is GITISATS and CDR2 ISYDGTV (reference sequence). Losses at the gene ends were 0 bases for V and 9 bases for J; bases not matched to a gene: 5. There are 16 residues in the CDR3. The CDR3 here is CALWEVPGLGKKIKVF. CDR3 bases: TGTGCCTTGTGGGAGGTGCCCGGGTTGGGCAAAAAAATCAAGGTATTT.

Note on this clone: A far larger clone is just one base off, so this is likely a read error. The same CDR3 arises from other DNA sequences in this sample as well. The rearrangement joins TRGV9 to TRGJP. The J gene is absent in TCRdb and was assigned here via DNA matching to germline. The CDR3 sequence is 14 residues long. Germline V lookup: CDR1 GITISATS, CDR2 ISYDGTV (reference sequence). The CDR3 nucleotides are TGTGCCCTGTGGAGGGGGTTGGGCAAAAAAATCAAGGTATTT. This encodes CALWRGLGKKIKVF.

A few counts support this clone. The protein that TCRdb holds for this DNA derives from a much larger clone and differs from the translated DNA at residue 4, which likely indicates a read error; the protein shown here is translated from the DNA. V is TRGV9 and J is TRGJP. Since TCRdb gives no J gene, matching the DNA to germline was used here to assign it. The CDR3 contains 16 residues. The V gene's germline CDR1 is GITISATS and CDR2 ISYDGTV (reference sequence). Here the CDR3 reads CALREVLGLGKKIKVF. In nucleotides, the CDR3 is TGTGCCTTGCGGGAGGTGCTCGGGTTGGGCAAAAAAATCAAGGTATTT.

A word on this clone: Since a far larger clone is one base different, this is likely a read error. The J gene was not called, though the V gene is TRGV3. From germline, CDR1 is VTNTFY and CDR2 YDVSTARD (reference sequence). The CDR3 runs 10 residues. The CDR3 sequence is CAAWDRLDLF. Written as DNA, the CDR3 is TGTGCCGCCTGGGACAGGCTCGATCTCTTT.

A note on this clone: This is likely an artifact of a read error, given a far larger clone one base away. Other DNA sequences in the same sample also yield this CDR3. The chain carries TRGV9 and TRGJP. In the absence of a J gene in TCRdb, the DNA was matched to germline to assign it here. Per the germline V gene, CDR1 is GITISATS and CDR2 is ISYDGTV (reference sequence). This CDR3 is built from 19 residues. The trim removed 0 bases at V and 8 bases at J, leaving 13 bases unmatched. The CDR3 loop is CALWEVQHGVKLGKKIKVF. The CDR3 DNA sequence: TGTGCCTTGTGGGAGGTGCAGCACGGGGTAAAGTTGGGCAAAAAAATCAAGGTATTT.

As for this clone: The protein recorded in TCRdb matches a much larger clone and deviates from this DNA's translation at residue 5, suggesting a read error; the protein here is obtained by translating the DNA. The chain has TRGV9 and TRGJP. The J gene, missing from TCRdb, was assigned here through DNA to germline matching. The CDR3 consists of 16 residues. J was trimmed by 4 bases and V by 6 bases; bases with no gene match: 6. The germline V gene has CDR1 GITISATS and CDR2 ISYDGTV (reference sequence). Written as DNA, the CDR3 is TGTGCCTTGTGGAAGGAACAAGAGTTGGGCAAAAAAATCAAGGTATTT. Residues: CALWKEQELGKKIKVF.

A remark on this clone: TCRdb shows a much larger clone's protein in place of this DNA's translation, and the two differ at residue 13, likely through a read error; the protein shown is translated from the DNA. The chain combines TRGV9 with TRGJP. Here the J gene was assigned by germline matching of the DNA, as TCRdb has none. This CDR3 is 16 amino acids long. Germline lookup yields CDR1 GITISATS and CDR2 ISYDGTV (reference sequence). The CDR3 sequence is CALWEEQELGKKTKVF. Written as DNA, the CDR3 is TGTGCCTTGTGGGAGGAACAAGAGTTGGGCAAAAAAACCAAGGTATTT.

In regard to this clone: The protein TCRdb gives is from a much larger clone and does not agree with this DNA's translation at residue 3, likely a read error; the protein shown here comes from the DNA. The chain carries TRGV9 and TRGJP. No J gene is reported in TCRdb; it was inferred here by comparing the DNA with germline. Germline V gives CDR1 GITISATS, CDR2 ISYDGTV (reference sequence). The CDR3 loop spans 16 amino acids. The CDR3 bases are TGTGCCTCGTGGGAGGAACAAGAGTTGGGCAAAAAAATCAAGGTATTT. It yields the protein CASWEEQELGKKIKVF.

This clone came up a few times. The TCRdb record carries a much larger clone's protein, which differs from this DNA's translation at residue 6; a read error is the likely cause, and the protein listed here is the DNA translation. The chain recombines TRGV9 with TRGJP. Here the J gene was assigned by germline matching of the DNA, as TCRdb has none. The V segment lost 2 bases and the J segment 6 bases; nucleotides outside the gene matches: 4. The CDR3 length is 16 residues. Germline-derived CDR1 and CDR2 are GITISATS and ISYDGTV (reference sequence). The chain's CDR3 is CALWEAGELGKKIKVF. The CDR3 DNA reads TGTGCCTTGTGGGAGGCTGGAGAGTTGGGCAAAAAAATCAAGGTATTT.

A note on this clone: TCRdb records a much larger clone's protein for this DNA, with a difference at residue 10 that likely arises from a read error; the protein given is the translation of the DNA. This chain uses TRGV9 with TRGJP. The J gene, not given by TCRdb, was assigned here from a germline match of the nucleotide sequence. This CDR3 has 16 residues. Germline V CDR1 and CDR2: GITISATS, ISYDGTV (reference sequence). The CDR3 loop is CALWEEQELSKKIKVF. The CDR3 bases are TGTGCCTTGTGGGAGGAACAAGAGTTGAGCAAAAAAATCAAGGTATTT.

This clone occurred a few times. The likely explanation is a read error, given a far larger clone one base away. Other DNA sequences within the sample encode an identical CDR3. The gene calls are TRGV9 and TRGJP. TCRdb records no J gene; here it was assigned by comparing the DNA to germline. Looked up from germline, CDR1 is GITISATS and CDR2 is ISYDGTV (reference sequence). The V gene end was trimmed by 4 bases and the J gene end by 7 bases; junction bases not matched to a gene: 7. The CDR3 covers 16 residues. CDR3 coding DNA: TGTGCCTTGTGGGACTTACAGGAGTTGGGCAAAAAAATCAAGGTATTT. Encoded protein: CALWDLQELGKKIKVF.

This clone was observed a handful of times. A far larger clone is a single base away, which makes a read error likely. Different DNA sequences within this sample yield the same CDR3. This CDR3 is CATWDGFYYKKLF. The CDR3, as DNA: TGCGCCACCTGGGATGGGTTTTATTATAAGAAACTCTTT. The V and J genes are TRGV4 and TRGJ1 or TRGJ2. Because TCRdb records no J gene, it was assigned here through a match of the DNA to germline. The V gene's germline CDR1 is EGSTGY and CDR2 YDSYTSSV. CDR3 length: 13 amino acids.

Worth noting for this clone: A read error is likely here: a far larger clone is one base away. The chain combines TRGV9 with TRGJP. The J gene is not listed in TCRdb, so it was assigned here from a DNA match to germline. Germline V CDR1 and CDR2: GITISATS, ISYDGTV (reference sequence). This CDR3 is 19 amino acids long. In nucleotides, the CDR3 is TGTGCCTTGTGGGGGGTGCAGCATGGGGTAAAGTTGGGCAAAAAAATCAAGGTATTT. Encoded protein: CALWGVQHGVKLGKKIKVF.